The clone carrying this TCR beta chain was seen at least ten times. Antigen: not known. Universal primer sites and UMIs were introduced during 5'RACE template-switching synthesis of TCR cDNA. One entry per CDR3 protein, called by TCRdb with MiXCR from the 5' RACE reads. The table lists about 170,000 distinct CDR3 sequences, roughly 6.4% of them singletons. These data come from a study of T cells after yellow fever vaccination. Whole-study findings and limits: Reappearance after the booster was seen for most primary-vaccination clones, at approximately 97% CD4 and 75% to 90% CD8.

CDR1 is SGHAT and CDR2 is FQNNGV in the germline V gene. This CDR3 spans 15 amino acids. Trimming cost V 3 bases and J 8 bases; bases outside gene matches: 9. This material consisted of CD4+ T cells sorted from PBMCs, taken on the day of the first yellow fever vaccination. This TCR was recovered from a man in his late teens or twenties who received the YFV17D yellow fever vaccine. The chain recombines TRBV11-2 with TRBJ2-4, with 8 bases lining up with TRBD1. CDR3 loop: CASSLLGTGEYIQYF. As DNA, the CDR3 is TGTGCCAGCAGCTTGTTAGGGACAGGAGAGTACATTCAGTACTTC.